These 27 T cell receptor beta chains originate from one sample sequenced in a study of Ad26.COV2.S vaccination and SARS-CoV-2 variants. Here immunoSEQ multiplex PCR was the method, and the copy in TCRdb shows in-frame clones only, minus some. The sample has some 420,000 clones; roughly 90% are singletons. The treatment was: about 20 received Ad26.COV2.S at low or high dose, single or two shots; about five received placebo; per-sample allocation not given. All samples were drawn on day 63, counting from the first vaccine or placebo injection. Sample: peripheral blood, taken in a trial of Ad26.COV2.S vaccine versus placebo. The receptor set was obtained from a person aged 18-65 years who received the Ad26.COV2.S COVID-19 vaccine or a placebo.

The chain links TRBV3-1 (or the pseudogene TRBV3-2) to TRBJ2-2; D not certain. In germline, CDR1 is LGHDT, CDR2 YNNKEL (reference sequence). The CDR3 contains 15 residues. V lost 4 bases to trimming and J lost 6 bases, with 15 bases between them. CDR3 loop: CASSPRPDLAGELFF. DNA for the CDR3: TGTGCCAGCAGCCCCCGACCGGACCTCGCCGGGGAGCTGTTTTTT.

J is TRBJ2-1 and V is TRBV7-2; the match to TRBD1 covers 7 bases. J gave up 3 bases and V 5 bases, and 13 bases lay outside the gene matches. CDR3 length: 17 amino acids. Germline assignment: CDR1 SGHTA and CDR2 FQGNSA. CDR3 sequence reads: CASSDRKTGNVYNEQFF. As DNA, the CDR3 is TGTGCCAGCAGCGATAGAAAGACAGGGAACGTCTACAATGAGCAGTTCTTC.

The chain recombines TRBV29-1 with TRBJ2-1; a weak D match, TRBD1 (5 bases). Trimming shortened V by 8 bases and J by 4 bases, and 15 bases separated the two germline ends. The CDR3 totals 13 residues. CDR1 SQVTM and CDR2 ANQGSEA come from the germline V gene. In DNA form, the CDR3 reads TGCAGCTCATCCAGGGCCCCTTACAATGAGCAGTTCTTC. It specifies CSSSRAPYNEQFF.

CDR3: CASSKATRRGNIQYF. The CDR3 coding sequence is TGTGCCAGCAGCAAAGCAACACGCCGGGGAAACATTCAGTACTTC. The rearrangement joins TRBV21-1 to TRBJ2-4; the tabulated D call, TRBD2, remains unverified against the DNA. TRBV21-1 is listed as a pseudogene. The CDR3 consists of 15 residues.

On this clone: This clone may be a read error of a much larger clone one base away. The chain is built from TRBV7-9 and TRBJ1-2, with TRBD1 matching 9 bases. Germline V lookup: CDR1 SEHNR, CDR2 FQNEAQ (reference sequence). Losses at the gene ends were 4 bases for V and 4 bases for J; bases not matched to a gene: 1. The CDR3 has 13 amino acids. This chain's CDR3 is CASSSTGGYGYTF. DNA of the CDR3: TGTGCCAGCAGCTCGACAGGGGGCTATGGCTACACCTTC.

V gene TRBV19 combines with J gene TRBJ2-3; 7 bases map to TRBD2. V shed 5 bases and J 0 bases; nucleotides not matched to a gene: 5. The CDR3 extends over 15 amino acids. CDR1 and CDR2 from the germline V gene are LNHDA and SQIVND (reference sequence). CDR3 residues: CASSLGLVSTDTQYF. In DNA, the CDR3 is TGTGCCAGTAGTCTTGGACTAGTTAGCACAGATACGCAGTATTTT.

This clone was recorded a few times. The chain has TRBV7-6 and TRBJ2-7; no clear D. Per the germline V gene, CDR1 is SGHVS and CDR2 is FNYEAQ. CDR3 length equals 14 residues. The V gene lost 5 bases and the J gene lost 3 bases, with 14 bases spanning the gap. CDR3 sequence (DNA): TGTGCCAGCAGCCCGCTCTTAGGTGGCTACGAGCAGTACTTC. It translates to CASSPLLGGYEQYF.

V usage is TRBV7-3 and J usage is TRBJ2-7, with D unresolved. This CDR3 spans 14 amino acids. Between the trimmed V and J ends, which lost 2 bases and 0 bases, there was a span of 8 bases. CDR1 and CDR2 from the germline V gene are SGHTA and FQGTGA. The CDR3 is CASSLGPSSYEQYF. The CDR3 DNA follows: TGTGCCAGCAGCTTAGGGCCCAGCTCCTACGAGCAGTACTTC.

This sequence joins TRBV24-1 and TRBJ1-6; no definite D call. V lost 2 bases to trimming and J lost 9 bases, with 4 bases between them. Germline V gene sequence: CDR1 KGHDR, CDR2 SFDVKD. The CDR3 covers 12 residues. The CDR3 reads CATSDYGSPLHF. In DNA, the CDR3 is TGTGCCACCAGTGATTATGGTTCACCCCTCCACTTT.

This rearrangement joins TRBV11-2 to TRBJ2-3, with 9 bases lining up with TRBD1. The CDR3 spans 16 residues. V gave up 1 base and J gave up 2 bases; unmatched junction bases: 4. The germline gives CDR1 SGHAT, CDR2 FQNNGV. The DNA of the CDR3 is TGTGCCAGCAGCTTAGGGGGACAGGGATACACAGATACGCAGTATTTT. Translating it yields CASSLGGQGYTDTQYF.

This clone was seen just once. The CDR3 DNA sequence: TGTGCCAGCAGACGACAGGAATATTCACCCCTCCACTTT. Its translation: CASRRQEYSPLHF. This rearrangement joins TRBV6-5 to TRBJ1-6, with D perhaps TRBD1 (6 bases). The CDR3 totals 13 residues. Germline V gene sequence: CDR1 MNHEY, CDR2 SVGAGI. V was cut by 6 bases and J by 8 bases, with 11 bases left in between.

The chain couples TRBV30 to TRBJ1-4; the match to TRBD1 covers 9 bases. The CDR3 has 15 amino acids. Germline trimming cut 2 bases from V and 7 bases from J; bases unmatched to any gene: 8. In germline, CDR1 is GTSNPN, CDR2 SVGIG (reference sequence). Written as DNA, the CDR3 is TGTGCCTGGAGTCATCCGGGACAGGGTAGTGAAAAACTGTTTTTT. This encodes CAWSHPGQGSEKLFF.

J is TRBJ2-2 and V is TRBV27, with D perhaps TRBD2 (5 bases). CDR3 length equals 15 residues. V dropped 0 bases and J dropped 7 bases, with 12 bases sitting between them. In germline, CDR1 is MNHEY, CDR2 SMNVEV (reference sequence). In nucleotides, the CDR3 is TGTGCCAGCAGTTTATCGAGGGTCGAGGGCGGGGAGCTGTTTTTT. Its translation: CASSLSRVEGGELFF.

The chain joins TRBV5-1 to TRBJ1-1; 8 bases fit TRBD1. Germline CDR1 and CDR2: SGHRS and YFSETQ. The CDR3 loop spans 15 amino acids. V gave up 4 bases and J gave up 5 bases; unmatched junction bases: 10. The CDR3 protein is CASSLEGDRKTEAFF. The CDR3 DNA reads TGCGCCAGCAGCCTGGAGGGGGACAGGAAAACTGAAGCTTTCTTT.

V gene TRBV6-2 or TRBV6-3 combines with J gene TRBJ2-1; D gene unclear. V lost 0 bases to trimming and J lost 9 bases, with 24 bases between them. This CDR3 has 18 amino acids. Germline-derived CDR1 and CDR2 are MNHEY and SVGEGT. The CDR3 loop reads CASSYSFNHGLPLGEQFF. CDR3 bases: TGTGCCAGCAGTTACTCGTTCAATCACGGCCTACCCTTGGGTGAGCAGTTCTTC.

This clone showed up just once. This CDR3 is CASSQDYSPYSNQPQHF. In nucleotides, the CDR3 is TGCGCCAGCAGCCAAGATTACAGCCCTTATAGCAATCAGCCCCAGCATTTT. The chain carries TRBV4-3 and TRBJ1-5; no definite D call. Deletions cut 0 bases from V and 0 bases from J, with 12 bases between. Germline V lookup: CDR1 LGHNA, CDR2 YSLEER. The CDR3 loop spans 17 amino acids.

This CDR3 is CASSPGTSGSGETQYF. For the CDR3, the DNA is TGTGCCAGCAGCCCGGGGACTAGCGGAAGTGGGGAGACCCAGTACTTC. The chain couples TRBV5-4 to TRBJ2-5; TRBD2 aligns across 11 bases. The V and J ends lost 4 bases and 5 bases, in that order; junction bases with no gene match: 10. CDR1 is SGHNT and CDR2 is YYREEE in the germline V gene (reference sequence). This CDR3 comprises 16 residues.

This chain joins TRBV10-3 and TRBJ1-3; TRBD1 is a possible D gene (5 bases). Germline V CDR1 and CDR2: ENHRY, SYGVKD. The CDR3 contains 16 residues. With 4 bases removed from V and 0 bases from J, the gap between germline ends came to 13 bases. CDR3 loop: CAISAVDRASGNTIYF. The CDR3 coding sequence is TGTGCCATCAGTGCCGTAGACAGAGCCTCTGGAAACACCATATATTTT.

The rearrangement links TRBV5-1 to TRBJ1-4; 8 bases match TRBD1. The CDR3 sequence is 14 residues long. J was trimmed by 6 bases and V by 3 bases; bases with no gene match: 4. CDR1 is SGHRS, CDR2 YFSETQ, per germline. CDR3 region: CASSSGQVDEKLFF. DNA of the CDR3: TGCGCCAGCAGCTCGGGACAGGTGGATGAAAAACTGTTTTTT.

J is TRBJ2-7 and V is TRBV5-6; 8 nucleotides line up with TRBD1. The V gene's germline CDR1 is SGHDT and CDR2 YYEEEE. V shed 1 base, J shed 6 bases, and the junction held 9 bases outside the gene matches. This CDR3 has 15 residues. CDR3 loop: CASSLLGQDYSEQYF. The DNA of the CDR3 is TGTGCCAGCAGCTTGCTGGGACAGGATTATTCCGAGCAGTACTTC.

The chain has TRBV5-6 and TRBJ1-1; D gene uncertain. The germline V and J ends were trimmed by 1 base and 6 bases, with 4 bases remaining between them. The CDR3 has 11 residues. CDR1 is SGHDT, CDR2 YYEEEE, per germline. CDR3 loop: CASSLNAEAFF. CDR3 coding DNA: TGTGCCAGCAGCTTGAATGCTGAAGCTTTCTTT.

The chain combines TRBV7-8 with TRBJ2-5; 11 bases align to TRBD2. The CDR3 covers 17 residues. Germline-derived CDR1 and CDR2 are SGHVS and FQNEAQ. Trimming removed 6 bases from V and 1 base from J; junction bases left unmatched: 10. CDR3 sequence (DNA): TGTGCCAGCAGGCCCAAGCAGACTAGCGGGGTCCAAGAGACCCAGTACTTC. It encodes CASRPKQTSGVQETQYF.

V usage is TRBV11-2 and J usage is TRBJ1-5; 7 positions agree with TRBD1. Per germline, CDR1 SGHAT and CDR2 FQNNGV. The length of the CDR3 is 15 residues. V trimming: 3 bases; J trimming: 2 bases; junction bases outside the gene matches: 4. The CDR3 region is CASSFDTGGNQPQHF. The CDR3, as DNA: TGTGCCAGCAGCTTCGATACAGGGGGCAATCAGCCCCAGCATTTT.

This clone was observed a single time. CDR3 nucleotides: TGTGCCAGCAGTTTCGGGGGTATAAGAGGGAGCTACGAGCAGTACTTC. The encoded protein is CASSFGGIRGSYEQYF. J is TRBJ2-7 and V is TRBV27, with a weak D call TRBD2 (6 bases). V shed 3 bases and J shed 3 bases, with 18 bases lying between them. The germline gives CDR1 MNHEY, CDR2 SMNVEV (reference sequence). This CDR3 contains 16 residues.

This clone was seen a few times. The same CDR3 is also encoded by other DNA sequences in this sample. V is TRBV5-4 and J is TRBJ2-3; D is undetermined. Germline V lookup: CDR1 SGHNT, CDR2 YYREEE (reference sequence). Trimming pared 0 bases from V and 1 base from J, leaving 3 bases between. CDR3 length equals 13 residues. This chain's CDR3 is CASSLAGTDTQYF. The CDR3 DNA follows: TGTGCCAGCAGCTTGGCAGGCACAGATACGCAGTATTTT.

V gene TRBV6-1 combines with J gene TRBJ2-6; D unresolved. This CDR3 spans 17 amino acids. V was shortened by 3 bases and J by 1 base, with 13 bases between the two germline ends. Germline V gene data show CDR1 as MNHNS and CDR2 as SASEGT. CDR3 region: CASSEYGYQSGANVLTF. CDR3 DNA sequence: TGTGCCAGCAGTGAGTACGGGTACCAATCTGGGGCCAACGTCCTGACTTTC.

This sequence joins TRBV7-2 and TRBJ2-1; 8 bases are shared with TRBD2. Trimming removed 7 bases from V and 10 bases from J; junction bases left unmatched: 15. Per germline, CDR1 SGHTA and CDR2 FQGNSA. This CDR3 is built from 15 residues. CDR3 sequence reads: CASTPLRGAFAEQFF. The CDR3 nucleotides read TGTGCCAGCACCCCATTGCGGGGGGCTTTCGCGGAGCAGTTCTTC.